The sequence of this T cell receptor beta chain was determined in a study of shared clonotypes between healthy human individuals. For this clone: The sample holds other DNA sequences that translate to the same CDR3.

Assay used: immunoSEQ multiplex PCR; TCRdb lists only in-frame clones, some missing. The sample consists of millions of clones, approximately 93% of them appearing once. The specimen was naive CD4+ T cells from PBMCs. Subset in this sample: CD45RA+ positively selected. The receptor's source is a man aged 18 to 35 in good health. Some clones in this sample may be carry-over from other donors' samples.

The CDR3 loop is CSAAGGYEQYF. CDR3 bases: TGCAGTGCCGCGGGGGGCTACGAGCAGTACTTC. The V call is TRBV20-1, the J call TRBJ2-7, with 8 bases that match TRBD2. Germline CDR1 DFQATT, CDR2 SNEGSKA (reference sequence). The CDR3 has 11 amino acids. The J segment lost 3 bases and the V segment lost 6 bases, leaving 1 base of the junction unmatched.